The 3 T cell receptor beta chains below all came from one sample that was sequenced in a study of vaccination effects on CD4 cells after COVID-19. After expansion with viral peptide pools in the ViraFEST assay, antigen-specific CD4+ T cells were sequenced. Culturing for ten to eleven days preceded CD4+ T cell isolation. Two doses of BNT162b2 or mRNA-1273 vaccine were administered to participants. TCRdb's copy holds only in-frame clones and misses some; the assay was immunoSEQ multiplex PCR. The table lists approximately 26,000 clones, over 75% of them singletons. Their antigens are not known. The sample consisted of CD4+ T cells from PBMCs cultured with SARS-CoV-2 spike peptides, taken after COVID-19 vaccination. The origin of the receptors is a human donor who received a COVID-19 vaccine. Some clones in this sample may be carry-over from other donors' samples.

The CDR3 sequence: CATSDPLGTGEDGYTF. The CDR3 bases are TGTGCCACCAGTGATCCACTAGGGACAGGGGAAGATGGCTACACCTTC. The gene calls are TRBV24-1 and TRBJ1-2; TRBD1 matches 10 bases. The CDR3 loop spans 16 amino acids. Germline V lookup: CDR1 KGHDR, CDR2 SFDVKD. V lost 3 bases to trimming and J lost 6 bases; unmatched junction nucleotides: 9.

The gene calls are TRBV6-1 and TRBJ1-5, with D possibly matching TRBD1 (5 bases). This CDR3 is built from 13 residues. CDR1 and CDR2 from the germline V gene are MNHNS and SASEGT. Trimming removed 5 bases at V and 6 bases at J, with 11 bases between. CDR3 coding DNA: TGTGCCAGCAGTTCCCAGGGAGCTCAGCCCCAGCATTTT. It yields the protein CASSSQGAQPQHF.

This clone appeared a few times. The gene calls are TRBV5-1 and TRBJ2-3; D is perhaps TRBD2 (6 bases). The CDR3 loop spans 15 amino acids. Germline loops: CDR1 SGHRS, CDR2 YFSETQ. V dropped 4 bases and J dropped 2 bases, with 14 bases sitting between them. Here the CDR3 DNA reads TGCGCCAGCAGCCCACTCGGGACTTTCACAGATACGCAGTATTTT. Encoded protein: CASSPLGTFTDTQYF.